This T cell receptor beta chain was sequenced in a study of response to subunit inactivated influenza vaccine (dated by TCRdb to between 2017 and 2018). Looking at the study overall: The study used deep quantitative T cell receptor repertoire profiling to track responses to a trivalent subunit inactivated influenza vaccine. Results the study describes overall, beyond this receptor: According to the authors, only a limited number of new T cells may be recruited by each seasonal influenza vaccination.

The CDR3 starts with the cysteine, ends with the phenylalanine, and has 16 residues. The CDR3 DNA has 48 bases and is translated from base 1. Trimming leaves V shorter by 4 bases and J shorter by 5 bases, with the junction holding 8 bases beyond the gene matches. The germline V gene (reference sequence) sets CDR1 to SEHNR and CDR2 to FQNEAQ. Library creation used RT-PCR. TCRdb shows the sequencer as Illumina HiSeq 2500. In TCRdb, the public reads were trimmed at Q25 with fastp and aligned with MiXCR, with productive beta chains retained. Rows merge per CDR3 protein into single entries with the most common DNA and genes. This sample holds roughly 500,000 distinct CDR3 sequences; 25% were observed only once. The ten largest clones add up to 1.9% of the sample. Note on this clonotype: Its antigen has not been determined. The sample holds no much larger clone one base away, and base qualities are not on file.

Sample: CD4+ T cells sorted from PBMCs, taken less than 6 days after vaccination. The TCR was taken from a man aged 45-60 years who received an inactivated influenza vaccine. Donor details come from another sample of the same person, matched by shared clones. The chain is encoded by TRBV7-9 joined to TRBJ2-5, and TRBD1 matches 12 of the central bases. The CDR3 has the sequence CASSSTGTGGSETQYF. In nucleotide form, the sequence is TGTGCCAGCAGCTCGACCGGGACAGGGGGCAGCGAGACCCAGTACTTC. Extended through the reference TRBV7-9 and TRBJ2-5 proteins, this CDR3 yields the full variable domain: DTGVSQNPRHKITKRGQNVTFRCDPISEHNRLYWYRQTLGQGPEFLTYFQNEAQLEKSRLLSDRFSAERPKGSFSTLEIQRTEQGDSAMYLCASSSTGTGGSETQYFGPGTRLLVL.